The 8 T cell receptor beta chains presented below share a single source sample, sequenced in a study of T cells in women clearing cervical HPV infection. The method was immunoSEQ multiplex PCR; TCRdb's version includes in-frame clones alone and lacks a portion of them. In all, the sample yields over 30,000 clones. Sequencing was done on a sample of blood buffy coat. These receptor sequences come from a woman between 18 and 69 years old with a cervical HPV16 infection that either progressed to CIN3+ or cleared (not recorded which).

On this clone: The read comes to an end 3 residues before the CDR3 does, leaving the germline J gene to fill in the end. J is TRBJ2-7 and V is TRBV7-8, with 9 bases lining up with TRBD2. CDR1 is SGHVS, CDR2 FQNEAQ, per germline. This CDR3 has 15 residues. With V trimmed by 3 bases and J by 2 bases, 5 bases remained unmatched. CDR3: CASSFPSGTTYEQYF. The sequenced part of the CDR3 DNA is TGTGCCAGCAGCTTCCCTAGCGGGACGACCTACGAG.

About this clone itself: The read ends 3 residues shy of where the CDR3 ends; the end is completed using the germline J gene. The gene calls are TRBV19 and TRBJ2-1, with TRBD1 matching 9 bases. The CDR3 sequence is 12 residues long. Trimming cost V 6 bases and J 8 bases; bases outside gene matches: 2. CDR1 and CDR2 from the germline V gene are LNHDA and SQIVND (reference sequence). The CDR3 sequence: CASSRTGDEQFF. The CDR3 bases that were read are TGTGCCAGTAGCCGGACAGGGGATGAG.

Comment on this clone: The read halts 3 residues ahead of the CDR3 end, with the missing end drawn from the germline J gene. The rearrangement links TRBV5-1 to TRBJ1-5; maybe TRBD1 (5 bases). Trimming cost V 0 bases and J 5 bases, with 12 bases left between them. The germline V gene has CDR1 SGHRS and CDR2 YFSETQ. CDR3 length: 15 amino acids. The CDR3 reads CASSLVGGRDQPQHF. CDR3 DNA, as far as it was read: TGCGCCAGCAGCTTGGTTGGGGGGAGGGATCAGCCC.

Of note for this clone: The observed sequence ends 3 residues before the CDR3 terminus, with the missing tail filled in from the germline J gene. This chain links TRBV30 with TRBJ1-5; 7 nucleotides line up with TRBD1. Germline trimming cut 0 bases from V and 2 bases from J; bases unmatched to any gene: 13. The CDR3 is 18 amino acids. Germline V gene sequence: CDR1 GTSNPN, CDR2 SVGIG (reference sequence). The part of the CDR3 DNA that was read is TGTGCCTGGAGTGTTAGTCTAGGGGGCTTCACGGGCAATCAGCCC. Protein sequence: CAWSVSLGGFTGNQP. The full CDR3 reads CAWSVSLGGFTGNQPQHF. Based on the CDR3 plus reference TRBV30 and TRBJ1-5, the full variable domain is SQTIHQWPATLVQPVGSPLSLECTVEGTSNPNLYWYRQAAGRGLQLLFYSVGIGQISSEVPQNLSASRPQDRQFILSSKKLLLSDSGFYLCAWSVSLGGFTGNQPQHFGDGTRLSIL.

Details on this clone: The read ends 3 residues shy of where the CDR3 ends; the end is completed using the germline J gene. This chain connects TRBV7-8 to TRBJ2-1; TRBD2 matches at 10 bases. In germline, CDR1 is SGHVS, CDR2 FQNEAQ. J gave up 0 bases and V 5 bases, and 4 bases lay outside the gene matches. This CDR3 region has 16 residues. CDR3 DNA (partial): TGTGCCAGCAGCAGGACTAGCGGTTCCTCCTACAATGAG. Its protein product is CASSRTSGSSYNE. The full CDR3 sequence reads CASSRTSGSSYNEQFF.

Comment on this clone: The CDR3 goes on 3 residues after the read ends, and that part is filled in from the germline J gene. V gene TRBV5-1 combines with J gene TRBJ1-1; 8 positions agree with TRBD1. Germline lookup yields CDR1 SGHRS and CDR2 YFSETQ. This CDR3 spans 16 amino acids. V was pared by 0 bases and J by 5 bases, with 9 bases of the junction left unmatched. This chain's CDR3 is CASSLGTRQGRTEAFF. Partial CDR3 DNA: TGCGCCAGCAGCTTGGGAACCCGACAGGGGAGAACTGAA.

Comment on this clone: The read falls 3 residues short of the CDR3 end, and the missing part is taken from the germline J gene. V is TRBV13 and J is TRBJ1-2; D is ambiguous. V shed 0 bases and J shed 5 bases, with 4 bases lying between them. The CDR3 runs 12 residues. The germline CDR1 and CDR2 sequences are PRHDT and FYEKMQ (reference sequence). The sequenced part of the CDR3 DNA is TGTGCCAGCAGCTTAGGAGCGTATGGC. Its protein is CASSLGAYG. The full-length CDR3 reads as CASSLGAYGYTF.

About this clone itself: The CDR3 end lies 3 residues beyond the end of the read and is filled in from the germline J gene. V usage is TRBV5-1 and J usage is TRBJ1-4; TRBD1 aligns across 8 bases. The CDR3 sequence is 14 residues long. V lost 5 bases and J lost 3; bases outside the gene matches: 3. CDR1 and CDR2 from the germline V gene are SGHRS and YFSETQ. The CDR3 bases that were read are TGCGCCAGCAGAACAGGGGGGTCTAATGAAAAA. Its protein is CASRTGGSNEK. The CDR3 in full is CASRTGGSNEKLFF.